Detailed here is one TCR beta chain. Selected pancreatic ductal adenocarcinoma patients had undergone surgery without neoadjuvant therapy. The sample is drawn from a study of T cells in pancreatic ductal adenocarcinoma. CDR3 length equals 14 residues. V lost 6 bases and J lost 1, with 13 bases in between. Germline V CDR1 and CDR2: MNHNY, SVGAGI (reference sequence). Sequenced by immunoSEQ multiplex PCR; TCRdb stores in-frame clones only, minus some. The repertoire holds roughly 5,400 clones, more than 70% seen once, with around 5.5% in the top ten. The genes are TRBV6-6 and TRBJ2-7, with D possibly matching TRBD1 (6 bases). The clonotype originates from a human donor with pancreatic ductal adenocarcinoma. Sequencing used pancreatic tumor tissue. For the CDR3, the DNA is TGTGCCAGCAGACCTTCGGGGACATCCTACGAGCAGTACTTC. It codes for CASRPSGTSYEQYF.